These 14 T cell receptor delta chains were all obtained from the same sample, sequenced in a study of delta chain sequences of gamma delta T cells. TCRdb re-analyzed the PCR reads via CATT. The repertoire holds 3,000 to 4,000 delta-chain clones, with about 61% as singletons. Sequencing was carried out using a tumor sample. The receptors derive from a human donor with breast cancer.

To note about this clone: The protein recorded in TCRdb matches a much larger clone and deviates from this DNA's translation at residue 9, suggesting a read error; the protein here is obtained by translating the DNA. The chain is built from TRDV2 and TRDJ1, with 9 positions matching TRDD3. Germline lookup yields CDR1 GEAIGNYY and CDR2 EKD. With V trimmed by 4 bases and J by 0 bases, 8 bases remained unmatched. This CDR3 is 16 amino acids long. CDR3 sequence: CACDPLGDAYTDKLIF. The CDR3 DNA sequence: TGTGCCTGTGATCCACTGGGGGACGCGTACACCGATAAACTCATCTTT.

About this clone: At one end the junction does not follow the germline gene, possibly because of a read error. The genes are TRDV1 and TRDJ1; the match to TRDD3 covers 8 bases. Germline V gives CDR1 TSWWSYY, CDR2 QGS. The CDR3 length is 21 residues. CDR3: CALGETAFAHFNWGLTDKIIF. The CDR3 nucleotides are TGTGCTCTTGGGGAGACGGCCTTCGCACACTTTAACTGGGGGTTAACCGATAAAATCATCTTT.

The chain links TRDV2 to TRDJ1, with 8 positions matching TRDD3. The CDR3 spans 17 residues. With 2 bases clipped from V and 1 base from J, the junction kept 11 bases outside the gene matches. The germline V gene has CDR1 GEAIGNYY and CDR2 EKD. This CDR3 reads CACDILTGGPFTDKLIF. CDR3 DNA sequence: TGTGCCTGTGACATCCTAACTGGGGGGCCATTCACCGATAAACTCATCTTT.

By sample fraction, this clone is medium-sized. The protein recorded in TCRdb matches a much larger clone and deviates from this DNA's translation at residue 9, suggesting a read error; the protein here is obtained by translating the DNA. This CDR3 is also generated by other DNA sequences in the sample. The rearrangement links TRDV2 to TRDJ1; TRDD3 agrees at 7 bases. The length of the CDR3 is 15 residues. Germline-derived CDR1 and CDR2 are GEAIGNYY and EKD. V shed 3 bases and J 2 bases; nucleotides not matched to a gene: 8. CDR3 in amino acids: CACDPVGEETDKLIF. The CDR3 nucleotides read TGTGCCTGTGACCCAGTGGGGGAGGAAACCGATAAACTCATCTTT.

Regarding this clone: TCRdb's protein, taken from a much larger clone, differs from this DNA's translation at residue 12, likely owing to a read error; the protein displayed comes from the DNA. The rearrangement joins TRDV2 to TRDJ1; D unclear. This CDR3 spans 17 amino acids. CDR1 GEAIGNYY and CDR2 EKD come from the germline V gene. V was shortened by 3 bases and J by 3 bases, with 22 bases between the two germline ends. The CDR3 reads CACDSSTPRLNADKLIF. CDR3 nucleotides: TGTGCCTGTGACTCATCCACACCCCGCTTGAACGCCGATAAACTCATCTTT.

The J gene is uncalled and the V gene is TRDV2; the DNA was not compared with TRDD3, the D call given in the table. The CDR3 runs to 20 residues. Germline CDR1 reads GEAIGNYY; CDR2 reads EKD. CDR3 amino acids: CACDTVRGEGGGHYIFSLFF. Here the CDR3 DNA reads TGTGCCTGTGACACCGTTCGAGGCGAGGGCGGCGGTCATTACATCTTTAGCCTCTTCTTC.

This clone is categorized as large. Other DNA sequences within the sample encode an identical CDR3. V is TRDV3 and J is TRDJ1; the D gene could be TRDD2 or TRDD3 (5 bases each). The length of the CDR3 is 19 residues. Germline V lookup: CDR1 TVYSNPD, CDR2 GDNSRS (reference sequence). V dropped 3 bases and J dropped 0 bases, with 29 bases sitting between them. The CDR3 coding sequence is TGTGCCTTGCCCGTCCCTTCAACTTGGGGAAAACAGTACACCGATAAACTCATCTTT. Amino acids: CALPVPSTWGKQYTDKLIF.

This clone was recorded a few times. The TCRdb record carries a much larger clone's protein, which differs from this DNA's translation at residue 13; a read error is the likely cause, and the protein listed here is the DNA translation. The chain uses TRDV2 and TRDJ1, with 7 bases identical to TRDD3. CDR3 length equals 15 residues. From germline, CDR1 is GEAIGNYY and CDR2 EKD. The CDR3 region has the DNA TGTGCCTGTGACCCAGTGGGGGAGGACACCGATAAATTCATCTTT. This sequence encodes CACDPVGEDTDKFIF.

In the case of this clone: The junction does not match germline at one end; this may be a read error. Here the CDR3 DNA reads TGCTCTGCCTGTGACGCAATACTGGAGGAATACACCGATAAACTCATCTTT. Its protein is CSACDAILEEYTDKLIF. The gene calls are TRDV2 and TRDJ1; D is possibly TRDD3 (5 bases). This CDR3 is built from 17 residues. Germline loops: CDR1 GEAIGNYY, CDR2 EKD.

As concerns this clone: A far larger clone is just one base off, so this is likely a read error. The same CDR3 also results from other DNA sequences found in this sample. V usage is TRDV2 and J usage is TRDJ1; the D is unclear. The V gene's germline CDR1 is GEAIGNYY and CDR2 EKD. The CDR3 loop spans 14 amino acids. The CDR3 DNA sequence: TGTGCATGTGACTCCGTTGACCACACCGATAAACTCATCTTT. As protein: CACDSVDHTDKLIF.

Concerning this clone: TCRdb pairs this DNA with a much larger clone's protein that differs at residue 5, likely a read error; the protein shown was translated from the DNA. The V gene is TRDV2, the J gene TRDJ1; the D gene is possibly TRDD3 (6 bases). V was cut by 1 base and J by 0 bases, with 14 bases left in between. Germline CDR1 is GEAIGNYY and CDR2 is EKD. This CDR3 has 16 amino acids. The CDR3 nucleotides read TGTGCCTGTGACACACTCGGGGGGACAGACACCGATAAACTCATCTTT. Protein product: CACDTLGGTDTDKLIF.

Of note for this clone: The likely explanation is a read error, given a far larger clone one base away. Other DNA sequences in this specimen translate into the identical CDR3. The chain has TRDV2 and TRDJ1, with 12 positions matching TRDD3. Per germline, CDR1 GEAIGNYY and CDR2 EKD. This CDR3 region has 19 residues. The CDR3 region has the DNA TGTGCCTGTGACACTATAGGCTGGGGGATACGCGACGGGGTCGATAAACTCATATTT. Translating it yields CACDTIGWGIRDGVDKLIF.

Concerning this clone itself: This likely reflects a read error, since a far larger clone is one base away. Other DNA sequences in this specimen translate into the identical CDR3. V gene TRDV2 combines with J gene TRDJ1, with 7 bases fitting TRDD3. This CDR3 has 16 residues. Germline V gene sequence: CDR1 GEAIGNYY, CDR2 EKD. Written as DNA, the CDR3 is TGTGCCTGTGACGGATTGGGGGAATCGTACACCGATAAACTCATATTT. Translating it yields CACDGLGESYTDKLIF.

Of note for this clone: TCRdb's entry gives the protein of a much larger clone, which mismatches this DNA's translation at residue 11, likely from a read error; the protein reported here is translated from the DNA. The CDR3 coding sequence is TGTGCCTGTGACACTGTCTCTGGTTTTTTCAGGGGGATACGCTCCACCGATAAACTCATCTTT. Its protein product is CACDTVSGFFRGIRSTDKLIF. This rearrangement joins TRDV2 to TRDJ1; TRDD3 matches 10 bases. The CDR3 has 21 residues. V lost 1 base to trimming and J lost 1 base; unmatched junction nucleotides: 20. Germline CDR1 is GEAIGNYY and CDR2 is EKD.